One sample yielded the 30 T cell receptor beta chains listed below, sequenced in a study of blood T cells in healthy people across ages. A second PCR of about 7 to 11 cycles used a sample-barcoded 5' primer and a J-beta primer mix. MiXCR, applied by TCRdb to the 5' RACE reads, yields one record per CDR3 protein. The sample includes 630,000 or so distinct CDR3 sequences, 32% seen only once; the top ten take about 16%. Sequences were obtained from blood. Source of these receptors: a woman aged 80 or over in good health.

The sample holds many counts of this clonotype. V usage is TRBV21-1 and J usage is TRBJ2-5; TRBD1, the D gene given by the table, was not confirmed from the DNA. TRBV21-1 is a documented pseudogene. The CDR3 is made up of 17 amino acids. In nucleotides, the CDR3 is TGTGCCAGCAGCGACCCTAGACAGGGGGCGCGTAGAGAGACCCAGTACTTC. It yields the protein CASSDPRQGARRETQYF.

J is TRBJ1-2 and V is TRBV19; D may be TRBD1 (5 bases). This CDR3 has 15 residues. Per the germline V gene, CDR1 is LNHDA and CDR2 is SQIVND (reference sequence). V dropped 1 base and J dropped 3 bases, with 12 bases sitting between them. CDR3 region: CASSIVGTADYGYTF. The CDR3 DNA sequence: TGTGCCAGTAGTATAGTCGGGACGGCTGACTATGGCTACACCTTC.

Turning to this clonotype: This may arise from a read error, as a much more abundant clone is one base away. The V gene is TRBV28, the J gene TRBJ2-5, with no clear D. Trimming shortened V by 3 bases and J by 11 bases, and 16 bases separated the two germline ends. This CDR3 has 13 residues. Per germline, CDR1 MDHEN and CDR2 SYDVKM. CDR3 sequence: CASSLIHRNEQYF. CDR3 DNA sequence: TGTGCCAGCAGTTTGATACACCGTAATGAGCAGTACTTC. Using reference TRBV28 and TRBJ2-5 for the parts outside the CDR3, the full variable domain is DVKVTQSSRYLVKRTGEKVFLECVQDMDHENMFWYRQDPGLGLRLIYFSYDVKMKEKGDIPEGYSVSREKKERFSLILESASTNQTSMYLCASSLIHRNEQYFGPGTRLLVL.

This clonotype has ten or more counts. This chain links TRBV7-2 with TRBJ1-1; the D gene is possibly TRBD1 (5 bases). The CDR3 runs to 15 residues. The germline CDR1 and CDR2 sequences are SGHTA and FQGNSA. Trimming stripped 5 bases from V and 1 base from J, with 14 bases between. The CDR3 DNA is TGTGCCAGCAGCCCTAACGGGGCAGGGAACACTGAAGCTTTCTTT. Its translation: CASSPNGAGNTEAFF.

This clonotype was recorded at least ten times. The chain has TRBV7-2 and TRBJ1-1; TRBD1 matches at 7 bases. CDR3 length equals 14 residues. Germline V gene sequence: CDR1 SGHTA, CDR2 FQGNSA. Germline trimming cut 9 bases from V and 1 base from J; bases unmatched to any gene: 8. The CDR3 reads CASGFGQANTEAFF. CDR3 sequence (DNA): TGTGCCAGTGGATTCGGACAGGCGAACACTGAAGCTTTCTTT.

This clonotype was counted at least ten times. The chain combines TRBV5-1 with TRBJ2-7; the D is unclear. The CDR3 is 13 amino acids. Germline assignment: CDR1 SGHRS and CDR2 YFSETQ. V was trimmed by 0 bases and J by 6 bases, leaving 10 bases between them. The CDR3 protein is CASSLAGGREQYF. The CDR3 nucleotides read TGCGCCAGCAGCTTGGCTGGTGGTCGCGAGCAGTACTTC.

CDR3 loop: CASSHPGAEVHEQFF. CDR3 DNA sequence: TGTGCCAGCAGCCACCCCGGGGCCGAGGTCCATGAGCAGTTCTTC. The chain recombines TRBV7-2 with TRBJ2-1; D assignment may be TRBD1 or TRBD2 (5 bases each). Trimming pared 5 bases from V and 8 bases from J, leaving 19 bases between. The CDR3 extends over 15 amino acids. Germline V lookup: CDR1 SGHTA, CDR2 FQGNSA. Filled out from reference TRBV7-2 and TRBJ2-1, the complete variable domain reads GAGVSQSPSNKVTEKGKDVELRCDPISGHTALYWYRQSLGQGLEFLIYFQGNSAPDKSGLPSDRFSAERTGGSVSTLTIQRTQQEDSAVYLCASSHPGAEVHEQFFGPGTRLTVL.

This clonotype showed up many times. This sequence joins TRBV5-5 and TRBJ2-5; D is ambiguous. Germline V lookup: CDR1 SGHKS, CDR2 YYEKEE (reference sequence). V was clipped by 3 bases and J by 5 bases, with 11 bases between them. The CDR3 contains 13 residues. The CDR3 region has the DNA TGTGCCAGCAGCTGGGCCCCCCGGGAGACCCAGTACTTC. Encoded protein: CASSWAPRETQYF.

This clonotype was seen at least ten times. The rearrangement links TRBV5-6 to TRBJ2-5; possible D gene TRBD1, 5 bases. Per the germline V gene, CDR1 is SGHDT and CDR2 is YYEEEE. The CDR3 consists of 12 residues. V lost 4 bases to trimming and J lost 2 bases, with 6 bases between them. The CDR3 sequence: CASSRQQETQYF. Written as DNA, the CDR3 is TGTGCCAGCAGCCGACAGCAAGAGACCCAGTACTTC.

The rearrangement uses TRBV13 and TRBJ2-1; the match to TRBD2 covers 10 bases. The CDR3 loop spans 14 amino acids. The germline V gene has CDR1 PRHDT and CDR2 FYEKMQ (reference sequence). V trimming: 11 bases; J trimming: 9 bases; junction bases outside the gene matches: 13. CDR3 residues: CAGTSAGGPGEQFF. The CDR3 DNA reads TGTGCCGGCACGTCAGCGGGGGGGCCAGGTGAGCAGTTCTTC.

Concerning this clonotype: A much larger clone lies one base from this, so it may be a read error. This chain uses TRBV4-2 with TRBJ2-5; maybe TRBD2 (6 bases). Germline CDR1 LGHNA, CDR2 YNFKEQ. Between the trimmed V and J ends, which lost 1 base and 11 bases, there was a span of 23 bases. CDR3 length: 16 amino acids. CDR3 sequence reads: CASSQGGEVAGEEQYF. DNA of the CDR3: TGTGCCAGCAGCCAAGGAGGGGAGGTGGCAGGAGAGGAGCAGTACTTC.

This clonotype was seen repeatedly, ten times or more. The chain combines TRBV20-1 with TRBJ2-7; 12 bases fit TRBD2. This CDR3 comprises 16 residues. V was pared by 7 bases and J by 2 bases, with 12 bases of the junction left unmatched. Germline CDR1 reads DFQATT; CDR2 reads SNEGSKA (reference sequence). CDR3 DNA: TGCAGTGGAATAGCTAGCGGGGGGGTTACTGCCTACGAGCAGTACTTC. Protein: CSGIASGGVTAYEQYF.

This clonotype was counted ten times or more. The rearrangement links TRBV7-2 to TRBJ2-4; perhaps D is TRBD1 or TRBD2 (5 bases each). V lost 4 bases and J 4 bases, leaving 26 bases between the germline ends. Germline V gene sequence: CDR1 SGHTA, CDR2 FQGNSA. The CDR3 has 19 residues. The CDR3 here is CASSSPRDPSSYRKNIQYF. DNA of the CDR3: TGTGCCAGCAGCTCCCCCCGGGACCCAAGCTCCTACCGGAAAAACATTCAGTACTTC.

The rearrangement uses TRBV20-1 and TRBJ1-2; 8 bases line up with TRBD1. The CDR3 sequence is 17 residues long. Unmatched junction bases numbered 13, after V lost 0 bases and J lost 4 bases. From germline, CDR1 is DFQATT and CDR2 SNEGSKA (reference sequence). In DNA form, the CDR3 reads TGCAGTGCTAGAGATCAGTACCAGGACAGGGCTAGCTATGGCTACACCTTC. Protein sequence: CSARDQYQDRASYGYTF.

The chain has TRBV10-3 and TRBJ2-1, with D possibly being TRBD2 (5 bases). CDR1 is ENHRY, CDR2 SYGVKD, per germline. V lost 3 bases, J lost 8 bases, and 17 bases lay in between. This CDR3 region has 15 residues. The CDR3 loop reads CAISDGELETHEQFF. Written as DNA, the CDR3 is TGTGCCATCAGTGACGGAGAACTAGAAACCCATGAGCAGTTCTTC.

In its sample, this clonotype was seen a few times. A much larger clone is a single base away; this may be a read error. The rearrangement uses TRBV29-1 and TRBJ1-2; D remains unclear. Germline lookup yields CDR1 SQVTM and CDR2 ANQGSEA. The CDR3 extends over 11 amino acids. CDR3 residues: CSVVIGYDYTF. For the CDR3, the DNA is TGCAGCGTTGTTATCGGATATGACTACACCTTC.

The chain combines TRBV20-1 with TRBJ2-3, with no clear D. This CDR3 region has 14 residues. Germline V gene sequence: CDR1 DFQATT, CDR2 SNEGSKA (reference sequence). V lost 3 bases and J lost 2, with 12 bases in between. This CDR3 is CSARLKAYTDTQYF. The CDR3 DNA follows: TGCAGTGCTAGGTTAAAGGCTTACACAGATACGCAGTATTTT.

On this clonotype: A much larger clonotype is one base distant, so this may be a read error. No conserved phenylalanine or tryptophan ends this CDR3, so it is likely a read error. V and J are TRBV7-2 and TRBJ1-1, with D uncertain. This CDR3 comprises 13 residues. The V and J ends lost 10 bases and 2 bases respectively, with 14 bases between them. Germline V gene sequence: CDR1 SGHTA, CDR2 FQGNSA. The CDR3 reads CATQAGINTEAFC. The DNA for the CDR3 is TGTGCCACCCAGGCCGGGATTAACACTGAAGCTTTCTGT.

This clonotype was seen at least ten times. The chain links TRBV18 to TRBJ2-1, with D possibly being TRBD1 or TRBD2 (5 bases each). Germline lookup yields CDR1 KGHSH and CDR2 LQKENI. This CDR3 contains 14 residues. The germline V and J ends were trimmed by 5 bases and 8 bases, with 16 bases remaining between them. The CDR3 region is CASSIRDGKDEQFF. In DNA form, the CDR3 reads TGTGCCAGCTCAATCCGGGACGGGAAGGATGAGCAGTTCTTC.

This chain connects TRBV28 to TRBJ1-2; 7 bases are a match to TRBD1. V lost 5 bases to trimming and J lost 5 bases; unmatched junction nucleotides: 11. Germline V gene data show CDR1 as MDHEN and CDR2 as SYDVKM. This CDR3 is 15 amino acids long. As DNA, the CDR3 is TGTGCCAGCAGTACCCCAAAGGGGGCTAGGTATGGCTACACCTTC. It encodes CASSTPKGARYGYTF.

The table lists this clonotype with many counts. The J gene is TRBJ2-7, the V gene TRBV4-2; 8 nucleotides agree with TRBD1. The V and J ends lost 4 bases and 2 bases, in that order; junction bases with no gene match: 7. The CDR3 consists of 15 residues. Germline CDR1 reads LGHNA; CDR2 reads YNFKEQ. As DNA, the CDR3 is TGTGCCAGCAGCCGCACCGGGACAGGAACCTACGAGCAGTACTTC. Its protein product is CASSRTGTGTYEQYF.

A few counts support this clonotype. This chain uses TRBV7-9 with TRBJ1-1, with 11 bases that match TRBD1. The CDR3 is made up of 15 amino acids. CDR1 SEHNR and CDR2 FQNEAQ come from the germline V gene (reference sequence). The V segment lost 4 bases and the J segment 5 bases; nucleotides outside the gene matches: 6. Here the CDR3 reads CASSSSDRGRTEAFF. In DNA, the CDR3 is TGTGCCAGCAGCTCCTCGGACAGGGGGCGGACTGAAGCTTTCTTT.

This chain links TRBV20-1 with TRBJ1-1; D is undetermined. From germline, CDR1 is DFQATT and CDR2 SNEGSKA (reference sequence). The CDR3 is 14 amino acids. V was cut by 2 bases and J by 5 bases, with 15 bases left in between. Written as DNA, the CDR3 is TGCAGTGCTAGATCAAATTGGGGATCAACTGAAGCTTTCTTT. Protein: CSARSNWGSTEAFF.

The chain carries TRBV27 and TRBJ1-5; D gene unclear. The V gene lost 8 bases and the J gene lost 8 bases, with 16 bases spanning the gap. The CDR3 runs 13 residues. Germline V gene sequence: CDR1 MNHEY, CDR2 SMNVEV (reference sequence). CDR3 nucleotide sequence: TGTGCCAGCTCTCGCGACGGTTTCGAGCCCCAGCATTTT. This codes for CASSRDGFEPQHF.

Only a few counts were recorded for this clonotype. A much larger clone is a single base away; this may be a read error. The chain employs TRBV20-1 and TRBJ2-1; 11 nucleotides match TRBD1. Trimming at V came to 3 bases and at J to 8 bases, leaving 9 bases not matched to a gene. CDR3 length: 15 residues. The germline CDR1 and CDR2 sequences are DFQATT and SNEGSKA (reference sequence). CDR3 DNA sequence: TGCAGTGCTAGTTGGCCGGGACAGGGGGGGGATGAGCAGTTCTTC. Translated: CSASWPGQGGDEQFF.

This rearrangement joins TRBV2 to TRBJ2-5; a weak D match, TRBD2 (6 bases). Trimming removed 8 bases from V and 5 bases from J, with 15 bases in between. The CDR3 is 13 amino acids. Per the germline V gene, CDR1 is SNHLY and CDR2 is FYNNEI. CDR3 protein: CASRALAGETQYF. CDR3 sequence (DNA): TGTGCCAGCCGCGCACTAGCAGGGGAGACCCAGTACTTC.

V and J are TRBV20-1 and TRBJ1-4, with D possibly TRBD1 on 5 matching bases. Germline V CDR1 and CDR2: DFQATT, SNEGSKA (reference sequence). The CDR3 spans 12 residues. V was cut by 8 bases and J by 2 bases, with 9 bases left in between. CDR3 in DNA: TGCAGTACCGGGGGTACTAATGAAAAACTGTTTTTT. This translates into CSTGGTNEKLFF.

This clonotype was detected a few times. The chain carries TRBV12-5 and TRBJ1-1; D remains unclear. V gave up 4 bases and J gave up 0 bases, with 9 bases separating them. Germline CDR1 and CDR2: LGHNT and FRNRAP. The CDR3 is 14 amino acids. The CDR3 loop reads CASGSADMNTEAFF. Written as DNA, the CDR3 is TGTGCTAGTGGTTCCGCAGACATGAACACTGAAGCTTTCTTT.

Comment on this clonotype: Being one base from a much bigger clone, this may be a read error. V usage is TRBV5-1 and J usage is TRBJ2-7; TRBD1 matches at 7 bases. The CDR3 totals 15 residues. Germline V gene sequence: CDR1 SGHRS, CDR2 YFSETQ. J gave up 2 bases and V 4 bases, and 9 bases lay outside the gene matches. The CDR3 sequence: CASSTGQFSPYEQYF. Written as DNA, the CDR3 is TGCGCCAGCAGCACGGGACAGTTCAGCCCCTACGAGCAGTACTTC.

Ten or more counts support this clonotype. The chain uses TRBV5-6 and TRBJ2-1; D is perhaps TRBD2 (5 bases). CDR3 length equals 17 residues. Trimming took 0 bases from V and 4 from J, leaving 17 bases between them. From germline, CDR1 is SGHDT and CDR2 YYEEEE. The CDR3 nucleotides are TGTGCCAGCAGCTTGGCCAAGCGGTGGGGTGAATACAATGAGCAGTTCTTC. It encodes CASSLAKRWGEYNEQFF. Using reference TRBV5-6 and TRBJ2-1 for the parts outside the CDR3, the full variable domain is DAGVTQSPTHLIKTRGQQVTLRCSPKSGHDTVSWYQQALGQGPQFIFQYYEEEERQRGNFPDRFSGHQFPNYSSELNVNALLLGDSALYLCASSLAKRWGEYNEQFFGPGTRLTVL.